Listed below are T cell receptor beta chains from one sample, sequenced in a study of shared clonotypes between healthy human individuals. TCRdb keeps only in-frame clones here, not all; method: immunoSEQ multiplex PCR. The profile shows around 2.5 million clones, more than 85% of them singletons. Sample: naive CD4+ T cells from PBMCs. The receptors derive from a man aged 18-30 years in good health. Some clones in this sample may be carry-over from other donors' samples. Both conserved end residues are part of each CDR3. Each record gives: J gene, clone size, D gene, V gene, CDR3 protein, CDR3 DNA. A D gene is named only where the DNA matches it firmly. Size is stated for part of the rows, as once, few or many counts, or as a class when the clone is expanded.

>TRBJ1-2|.|.|TRBV18
CASSPGPGRWGYTF
TGTGCCAGCTCACCGGGCCCGGGCCGCTGGGGCTACACCTTC
>TRBJ2-1|.|.|TRBV18
CASSPWSGRTYNEQFF
TGTGCCAGCTCACCTTGGTCCGGCCGCACCTACAATGAGCAGTTCTTC
>TRBJ2-5|.|.|TRBV6-1
CASSVENGETQYF
TGTGCCAGCAGTGTGGAGAACGGAGAGACCCAGTACTTC
>TRBJ1-1|.|.|TRBV2
CASSFRGRGQGLNTEAFF
TGTGCCAGCAGTTTTCGGGGGAGGGGTCAGGGTCTGAACACTGAAGCTTTCTTT
>TRBJ2-1|.|.|TRBV2
CASSPTLGQFF
TGTGCCAGCAGCCCTACATTAGGGCAGTTCTTC
>TRBJ1-1|.|.|TRBV7-2
CASTLRMNTEAFF
TGTGCCAGCACCTTAAGGATGAACACTGAAGCTTTCTTT
>TRBJ1-4|.|.|TRBV5-1
CASSPPVGGGEKLFF
TGCGCCAGCAGCCCCCCAGTGGGGGGAGGTGAAAAACTGTTTTTT
>TRBJ1-1|.|.|TRBV6-4
CASSREVSTEAFF
TGTGCCAGCAGCCGAGAGGTCTCCACTGAAGCTTTCTTT
>TRBJ2-2|.|TRBD1|TRBV7-3
CASSQGATTGELFF
TGTGCCAGCAGTCAGGGGGCGACCACCGGGGAGCTGTTTTTT
>TRBJ2-2|.|.|TRBV7-9
CASSSFPRKTNTGELFF
TGTGCCAGCAGCTCCTTCCCTCGGAAAACCAACACCGGGGAGCTGTTTTTT
>TRBJ2-7|.|.|TRBV2
CASSERRGYEQYF
TGTGCCAGCAGTGAGCGGCGGGGATACGAGCAGTACTTC
>TRBJ2-3|.|.|TRBV9
CASNRGGGPSGSQYF
TGTGCCAGCAACCGAGGGGGAGGGCCCTCGGGATCGCAGTATTTT
>TRBJ1-2|.|TRBD1|TRBV7-9
CASSSPIGQGANGYTF
TGTGCCAGCAGCTCCCCCATAGGACAGGGGGCGAATGGCTACACCTTC
>TRBJ1-1|once|TRBD1|TRBV6-6
CASSYREGATEAFF
TGTGCCAGCAGTTACAGGGAGGGGGCCACTGAAGCTTTCTTT
>TRBJ2-7|.|.|TRBV6-5
CASSHHYEQYF
TGTGCCAGCAGCCACCACTACGAGCAGTACTTC
>TRBJ2-3|.|.|TRBV7-8
CASSPGAVGGTDTQYF
TGTGCCAGCAGCCCAGGGGCAGTCGGAGGCACAGATACGCAGTATTTT
>TRBJ1-1|.|TRBD1|TRBV6-5
CASSGQGALNTEAFF
TGTGCCAGCAGTGGGCAGGGGGCGCTGAACACTGAAGCTTTCTTT
>TRBJ2-3|.|.|TRBV4-2
CASSQVDAGTSGTDTQYF
TGTGCCAGCAGCCAAGTTGACGCCGGGACGTCGGGCACAGATACGCAGTATTTT
>TRBJ2-3|.|.|TRBV7-9
CASSWGASTDTQYF
TGTGCCAGCAGCTGGGGAGCGAGCACAGATACGCAGTATTTT
>TRBJ2-3|few|.|TRBV14
CASSQRQGVVGTQYF
TGTGCCAGCAGCCAACGGCAGGGAGTGGTGGGTACGCAGTATTTT